The rows below give T cell receptor beta chains drawn from one sample of a study of T cell repertoires in cytomegalovirus infection. Each CDR3 protein gets one entry after TCRdb re-called the reads with MiXCR. The data show fewer than 550,000 distinct CDR3 sequences, 11% seen once. Specimen: PBMCs. The receptors originated from a human donor in good health (CMV status not recorded). Some clones in this sample may be carry-over from other donors' samples. Each CDR3 is given with its conserved first and last residue. D genes are given only for firm matches. The listing skips clone size in some rows; elsewhere it reads once, few, many or a size class.

>TRBJ1-4|many|NA|TRBV7-8
CASSPRTYATNEKLFF
TGTGCCAGCAGCCCGAGGACGTACGCAACTAATGAAAAACTGTTTTTT
>TRBJ1-4|many|TRBD1|TRBV7-9
CASSLAQGALEKLFF
TGTGCCAGCAGCTTAGCCCAGGGGGCACTTGAAAAACTGTTTTTT
>TRBJ2-1|many|TRBD2|TRBV28
CASSLTSGASSYNEQFF
TGTGCCAGCAGTCTGACTAGCGGGGCCAGCTCCTACAATGAGCAGTTCTTC
>TRBJ1-2|many|TRBD1|TRBV28
CASSPGTGGLNYGYTF
TGTGCCAGCAGCCCCGGGACAGGGGGCTTGAACTATGGCTACACCTTC
>TRBJ1-2|NA|NA|TRBV28
CASSLVLRGFHGYTF
TGTGCCAGCAGTTTAGTCTTGAGGGGGTTTCATGGCTACACCTTC
>TRBJ2-5|many|TRBD2|TRBV5-1
CASSLSGVTTQYF
TGCGCCAGCAGCTTAAGCGGGGTGACGACCCAGTACTTC
>TRBJ2-7|many|TRBD2|TRBV7-3
CASSLNSGLAGGVQYF
TGTGCCAGCAGCTTAAACTCGGGACTAGCGGGGGGTGTGCAGTACTTC
>TRBJ2-1|NA|TRBD2|TRBV27
CASSFSPGLAGLFNEQFF
TGTGCCAGCAGTTTTAGCCCCGGACTAGCGGGGTTATTCAATGAGCAGTTCTTC
>TRBJ2-1|many|NA|TRBV2
CASSEEFGTPYNEQFF
TGTGCCAGCAGTGAAGAGTTCGGGACACCTTACAATGAGCAGTTCTTC
>TRBJ1-6|many|TRBD1|TRBV5-1
CASSSGQEFSPLHF
TGCGCCAGCAGCTCTGGACAGGAGTTCTCACCCCTCCACTTT
>TRBJ1-5|many|NA|TRBV12-5
CASGLVGRISPSIVTQHF
TGTGCTAGTGGTTTGGTAGGGAGAATCAGCCCCAGCATCGTGACCCAGCATTTT
>TRBJ1-4|NA|NA|TRBV18
CASSPRAGIILVTNEKLFF
TGTGCCAGCTCACCACGGGCAGGGATCATCTTGGTGACTAATGAAAAACTGTTTTTT
>TRBJ2-3|NA|TRBD2|TRBV18
CASSLASGGMEQYF
TGTGCCAGCTCACTCGCTAGCGGGGGAATGGAGCAGTATTTT
>TRBJ2-1|NA|TRBD2|TRBV20-1
CSALGLAGNSYNEQFF
TGCAGTGCTTTGGGGCTAGCGGGAAACTCCTACAATGAGCAGTTCTTC
>TRBJ2-4|NA|TRBD2|TRBV28
CASSSGTGGYGSKNIQYF
TGTGCCAGCAGTTCCGGGACGGGGGGGTACGGATCCAAAAACATTCAGTACTTC
>TRBJ2-5|many|TRBD2|TRBV12-3/TRBV12-4
CASTFGGSLYQETQYF
TGTGCCAGCACCTTCGGGGGGTCATTGTACCAAGAGACCCAGTACTTC
>TRBJ1-5|few|TRBD1|TRBV30
CAWGDGQGGQPQHF
TGTGCCTGGGGTGACGGACAGGGAGGTCAGCCCCAGCATTTT
>TRBJ2-7|many|TRBD2|TRBV29-1
CSVLEPGLANYEQYF
TGCAGCGTTCTGGAGCCGGGACTAGCGAACTACGAGCAGTACTTC
>TRBJ2-2|few|NA|TRBV24-1
CATSDSYRRDKWAGELFF
TGTGCCACCAGTGACAGTTACCGACGGGATAAGTGGGCCGGGGAGCTGTTTTTT
>TRBJ1-6|few|TRBD1|TRBV18
CASSPGQGEGSPLHF
TGTGCCAGCTCACCGGGACAGGGCGAAGGGTCACCCCTCCACTTT
>TRBJ2-7|NA|TRBD2|TRBV28
CASSFQGLGSYEQYF
TGTGCCAGCAGTTTCCAGGGACTAGGATCCTACGAGCAGTACTTC
>TRBJ2-7|few|TRBD1|TRBV20-1
CSATTGTGIDEQYF
TGCAGTGCCACGACCGGGACAGGGATCGACGAGCAGTACTTC
>TRBJ1-2|many|NA|TRBV28
CASSSSFRGSGDYGYTF
TGTGCCAGCAGTTCGAGTTTCAGGGGATCAGGAGACTATGGCTACACCTTC
>TRBJ1-6|many|NA|TRBV4-2
CASSHNSGTVNSPLHF
TGTGCCAGCAGCCATAACTCAGGGACGGTGAATTCACCCCTCCACTTT
>TRBJ2-1|NA|NA|TRBV27
CASRPGPEHNEQFF
TGTGCCAGCAGGCCGGGCCCCGAGCACAATGAGCAGTTCTTC
>TRBJ2-1|few|NA|TRBV12-3/TRBV12-4
CASTRGEEQFF
TGTGCCAGCACCCGGGGAGAAGAGCAGTTCTTC
>TRBJ2-3|many|NA|TRBV20-1
CSAPRGANTDTQYF
TGCAGTGCTCCGAGGGGAGCAAACACAGATACGCAGTATTTT
>TRBJ1-5|many|NA|TRBV7-6
CASSLGGFNQPQHF
TGTGCCAGCAGCTTAGGAGGGTTTAATCAGCCCCAGCATTTT
>TRBJ1-2|NA|NA|TRBV10-3
CAISDDYGYTF
TGTGCCATCAGTGACGACTATGGCTACACCTTC
>TRBJ2-5|many|NA|TRBV7-2
CASSSGMKETQYF
TGTGCCAGCAGCTCAGGGATGAAAGAGACCCAGTACTTC
>TRBJ1-3|many|TRBD1|TRBV6-1
CASRRDSNSGNTIYF
TGTGCCAGCCGCAGGGACAGCAACTCTGGAAACACCATATATTTT
>TRBJ2-7|many|NA|TRBV7-2
CASSSELKQYF
TGTGCCAGCAGCTCAGAACTTAAGCAGTACTTC
>TRBJ2-1|many|TRBD1|TRBV19
CASRIAGTGGFNEQFF
TGTGCCAGTAGAATAGCCGGGACAGGGGGCTTCAATGAGCAGTTCTTC
>TRBJ1-6|many|TRBD1|TRBV10-3
CAIRPGTGGIGNSPLHF
TGTGCCATCAGGCCCGGGACAGGGGGCATCGGAAATTCACCCCTCCACTTT
>TRBJ1-4|many|NA|TRBV18
CASSLSPTATNEKLFF
TGTGCCAGCTCGCTAAGCCCCACTGCAACTAATGAAAAACTGTTTTTT
>TRBJ1-1|few|NA|TRBV5-4
CASSYPGRGNTEAFF
TGTGCCAGCAGCTATCCGGGACGTGGGAACACTGAAGCTTTCTTT
>TRBJ2-3|many|TRBD2|TRBV24-1
CAVPVTPLAGSTDTQYF
TGTGCCGTACCAGTGACTCCACTAGCGGGCAGCACAGATACGCAGTATTTT
>TRBJ2-7|many|TRBD2|TRBV28
CASSLRRGTYEQYF
TGTGCCAGCAGTTTAAGGCGGGGGACCTACGAGCAGTACTTC
>TRBJ2-5|many|TRBD1|TRBV7-9
CASSSGGGSETQYF
TGTGCCAGCAGCTCAGGGGGTGGGAGTGAGACCCAGTACTTC
>TRBJ2-7|many|TRBD1|TRBV6-1
CASRTGQGSEQYF
TGTGCCAGCAGGACTGGACAGGGGAGTGAGCAGTACTTC
>TRBJ1-1|many|NA|TRBV5-1
CASREVSMNTEAFF
TGCGCCAGCAGAGAAGTTAGCATGAACACTGAAGCTTTCTTT
>TRBJ2-1|few|NA|TRBV7-9
CASSDNRLSSYNEQFF
TGTGCCAGCAGTGATAACAGGTTAAGCTCCTACAATGAGCAGTTCTTC
>TRBJ2-5|many|NA|TRBV11-2
CASTLGGGGIQYF
TGTGCCAGCACCTTGGGGGGCGGGGGAATTCAGTACTTC
>TRBJ2-1|NA|NA|TRBV5-1
CASRTGTTPNEQFF
TGCGCCAGCAGGACCGGGACCACTCCCAATGAGCAGTTCTTC
>TRBJ2-4|many|NA|TRBV18
CASSPTSNLRLSRAKNIQYF
TGTGCCAGCTCGCCGACTAGTAACCTAAGATTGAGTCGAGCCAAAAACATTCAGTACTTC
>TRBJ2-6|many|TRBD1|TRBV6-1
CASSGQGFSGANVLTF
TGTGCCAGCAGCGGACAGGGGTTCTCTGGGGCCAACGTCCTGACTTTC
>TRBJ2-1|many|TRBD2|TRBV12-3/TRBV12-4
CASISRSGRASHYNEQFF
TGTGCCAGCATATCCCGAAGCGGGAGGGCCTCCCACTACAATGAGCAGTTCTTC